These T cell receptor beta chains were read from a single sample in a study of blood T cells in healthy people across ages. Each CDR3 protein gets one entry after TCRdb re-called the 5' RACE reads with MiXCR. There are hundreds of thousands of distinct CDR3 sequences in the sample; 32% occur only once, and 15% lies in the top ten. The sample was blood. These receptors all stem from a woman of 80 years or more in good health. Both conserved end residues are part of each CDR3. The D gene is left open where the match is weak. Not every row has a clone size; where given, it reads once, few, many or a size class.

abundance	j_gene	d_gene	v_gene	CDR3aa	CDR3nt
many	TRBJ1-6	.	TRBV4-1	CASSLNWDSPLHF	TGCGCCAGCAGTTTGAACTGGGATTCACCCCTCCACTTT
.	TRBJ1-2	.	TRBV4-1	CASSQNPQDRYGYTF	TGCGCCAGCAGCCAGAATCCTCAAGATCGCTATGGCTACACCTTC
many	TRBJ2-1	TRBD2	TRBV5-1	CASSAGLLDYNEQFF	TGCGCCAGCAGCGCGGGACTACTTGATTACAATGAGCAGTTCTTC
many	TRBJ2-7	.	TRBV27	CASSAGGREQYF	TGTGCCAGCAGTGCCGGAGGGCGCGAGCAGTACTTC
many	TRBJ2-5	.	TRBV6-2/TRBV6-3	CASRTDRPPRETQYF	TGTGCCAGCAGAACCGATAGGCCTCCCCGGGAGACCCAGTACTTC
.	TRBJ1-1	TRBD1	TRBV18	CASSLTGKNTEAFF	TGTGCCAGCTCATTGACAGGGAAGAACACTGAAGCTTTCTTT
.	TRBJ2-1	.	TRBV7-9	CASSTGWNEQFF	TGTGCCAGCAGCACCGGTTGGAATGAGCAGTTCTTC
many	TRBJ2-7	TRBD2	TRBV4-3	CASSQALGLALYEQYF	TGCGCCAGCAGCCAAGCATTGGGACTAGCGCTCTACGAGCAGTACTTC
.	TRBJ2-2	.	TRBV29-1	CSVGLVVSGELFF	TGCAGCGTTGGACTAGTGGTTTCCGGGGAGCTGTTTTTT
.	TRBJ1-2	TRBD1	TRBV6-2/TRBV6-3	CAGHRTGLLSGYTF	TGTGCCGGACATCGGACAGGGCTTTTAAGCGGCTACACCTTC
few	TRBJ1-1	.	TRBV20-1	CSAGQSNTEAFF	TGCAGTGCAGGACAGTCGAACACTGAAGCTTTCTTT
.	TRBJ1-2	.	TRBV6-5	CASSFSQGLGGYTF	TGTGCCAGCAGTTTCTCCCAAGGACTGGGTGGCTACACCTTC
.	TRBJ2-5	.	TRBV25-1	CASSEYRLASSETQYF	TGTGCCAGCAGTGAATATCGATTAGCCAGTTCGGAGACCCAGTACTTC
.	TRBJ2-1	.	TRBV5-1	CASTQGMAYNEQFF	TGCGCCAGCACCCAGGGGATGGCCTACAATGAGCAGTTCTTC
few	TRBJ1-4	.	TRBV12-3/TRBV12-4	CASSLIWSEKLFF	TGTGCCAGCAGTTTAATTTGGAGTGAAAAACTGTTTTTT
.	TRBJ2-3	TRBD1	TRBV12-3/TRBV12-4	CASTRDSADAQYF	TGTGCCAGCACCCGGGACAGCGCAGATGCGCAGTATTTT
few	TRBJ1-1	.	TRBV20-1	CSATQGLSEAFF	TGCAGTGCTACACAGGGTTTGTCTGAAGCTTTCTTT
many	TRBJ1-5	.	TRBV6-2/TRBV6-3	CASSPDGGNQPQHF	TGTGCCAGCAGTCCGGACGGAGGCAATCAGCCCCAGCATTTT
many	TRBJ2-3	.	TRBV9	CASSVGSAVSTDTQYF	TGTGCCAGCAGCGTAGGATCAGCGGTGAGCACAGATACGCAGTATTTT
many	TRBJ2-3	TRBD2	TRBV9	CASSRGLAGRTQPDTQYF	TGTGCCAGCAGCCGAGGACTAGCGGGTAGGACCCAACCAGATACGCAGTATTTT
.	TRBJ2-2	.	TRBV20-1	CSASQPGRTGELFF	TGCAGTGCTAGTCAGCCAGGGAGGACCGGGGAGCTGTTTTTT
many	TRBJ2-7	.	TRBV6-6	CASSYGGESYEQYF	TGTGCCAGCAGTTACGGGGGTGAGTCCTACGAGCAGTACTTC